This T cell receptor beta chain was recorded in a study of T cell responses to AZD1222 COVID-19 vaccine. General study findings and limits: A mostly white British donor set with more females was recruited, and clonal diversity was possibly underestimated.

Only in-frame clones appear in the TCRdb table, and some are missing; sequencing was by immunoSEQ multiplex PCR. Altogether around 120,000 clones are present, more than 85% being singletons, with the ten largest covering around 10%. Remarks on this clone: What it recognizes is unknown.

Germline V gene lookup returns CDR1 WSHSY and CDR2 SAAADI. CDR3 length: 14 amino acids. V lost 9 bases, J lost 5 bases, and 19 bases lay in between. This chain joins TRBV10-2 and TRBJ2-5; a weak D match, TRBD1 (8 bases). This TCR was recovered from an adult in good health. This specimen was peripheral blood, taken on day 0 of MenACWY control vaccination. The CDR3 DNA follows: TGCGCCAGTACAGGGGGGGGAGCGGGGGAGACCCAGTACTTC. This translates into CASTGGGAGETQYF.